The text below deals with one TCR beta chain. Both 60 Vbeta primers and 13 Jbeta primers went into the PCR. Per the study methods: Around 83 million unique TCR beta chains, roughly 11 million shared, were counted in a later analysis. Profiled with immunoSEQ multiplex PCR; TCRdb holds only in-frame clones, not every one. V and J calls and clone size are those listed in that table; D and trimming were worked out from the DNA. The sample records 100,000 to 150,000 clones, over 65% being singletons. These data are taken from a study of cytomegalovirus exposure and HLA in healthy donors. This CDR3 has 16 amino acids. CDR1 and CDR2 (germline): SGHRS, YFSETQ. V was pared by 3 bases and J by 0 bases, with 4 bases of the junction left unmatched.

This rearrangement joins TRBV5-1 to TRBJ2-2; 8 bases are a match to TRBD1. The TCR was taken from a man aged 25 to 40 in good health and CMV-seronegative. Sample: PBMCs. The CDR3, as DNA: TGCGCCAGCAGCTCCCGGACAGGGACGAACACCGGGGAGCTGTTTTTT. Translated, it gives CASSSRTGTNTGELFF.